A selection of T cell receptor beta chains follows, all from one sample in a study of T-cell memory formation after mild COVID-19. MiXCR was run by TCRdb on the 5' RACE reads, yielding one entry per CDR3 protein. The sample holds approximately 500,000 distinct CDR3 sequences; roughly 25% are singletons and the top ten take approximately 12%. Material for sequencing was PBMCs or a T cell subset sorted from them (not recorded which). These receptors all come from an adult woman who had mild COVID-19 (a few samples of this study predate the infection). Cell type and time point are not known. The conserved cysteine and the conserved F or W are not part of the CDR3 here. Fields, in order: J gene, V gene, CDR3 protein.

TRBJ2-3 | TRBV20-1 | SASDPAANTDTQY
TRBJ1-1 | TRBV19 | ASRPVTDKVTEAF
TRBJ2-4 | TRBV6-2/TRBV6-3 | ASSYGTSNIQY
TRBJ2-5 | TRBV12-3/TRBV12-4 | ASSWTRETQY
TRBJ2-2 | TRBV6-1 | ASSGRGAYTGELF
TRBJ1-4 | TRBV25-1 | ASSEFTSGNEKLF
TRBJ2-2 | TRBV24-1 | ATSDLRGHTGELF
TRBJ2-2 | TRBV5-6 | ASSPTGGAGELF
TRBJ1-4 | TRBV3-1 | ASSQLNEKLF
TRBJ2-7 | TRBV12-3/TRBV12-4 | ASSFWEGGDEQY
TRBJ2-1 | TRBV11-2 | ASSLALAGSSYNEQF
TRBJ2-5 | TRBV20-1 | SAARQGTETQY
TRBJ2-5 | TRBV7-9 | ASSPAGGRGEETQY
TRBJ1-5 | TRBV4-1 | ASSQDGGVQPQH
TRBJ2-3 | TRBV7-9 | ASSPPTPVGTDTQY
TRBJ2-2 | TRBV20-1 | SGATANTGELF
TRBJ2-1 | TRBV20-1 | SARLYQRERDSGQF
TRBJ1-2 | TRBV12-3/TRBV12-4 | ASSLRDRGANYGYT
TRBJ1-1 | TRBV5-1 | ASSGRDTHTEAF
TRBJ1-1 | TRBV6-4 | ASSPRGGENTEAF
TRBJ2-2 | TRBV7-8 | ASSKRGGGLTGELF
TRBJ2-3 | TRBV6-6 | ASRRTSVTDTQY
TRBJ1-6 | TRBV6-4 | ASSVEGHYNSPLH
TRBJ2-7 | TRBV11-2 | ASSPGRMSYEQY
TRBJ1-2 | TRBV6-5 | ATLRDYGYT
TRBJ1-2 | TRBV10-3 | AIRAGPNYGYT
TRBJ2-6 | TRBV18 | ASSPSGANVLT
TRBJ2-1 | TRBV9 | ASSLTSGKYNEQF
TRBJ2-1 | TRBV5-1 | ASRAGAFNEQF
TRBJ1-1 | TRBV12-3/TRBV12-4 | ASSFMGQGAEAF
TRBJ2-7 | TRBV7-3 | ASSSQGGSGYEQY
TRBJ2-1 | TRBV20-1 | SAGGGANEQF
TRBJ1-1 | TRBV5-1 | ASGVTGGTEAF